This record concerns one TCR beta chain sequence. CDR1 and CDR2 from the germline V gene are SGHVS and FQNEAQ. This CDR3 contains 18 residues. Trimming took 0 bases from V and 2 from J; bases not matched to a gene: 10. The data derive from a study of OX40 agonist ivuxolimab in advanced cancers. The wider study: Earlier treatment with anti-PD-1, anti-PD-L1 or anti-CTLA-4 was permitted, and 30% to 40% had received some.

Method: immunoSEQ multiplex PCR; TCRdb's copy keeps in-frame clones and lacks some. The sample comprises fewer than 90,000 clones, 93% of which are singletons, and about 6.6% rests with the top ten. The source is an adult with an advanced solid tumor such as melanoma, head and neck, liver or kidney cancer. Material: CD4+ or CD8+ T cells sorted from blood, obtained in a trial of the OX40 agonist ivuxolimab. The chain recombines TRBV7-8 with TRBJ2-1; 7 bases match TRBD2. The CDR3 region has the DNA TGTGCCAGCAGCTTAGCGGCGGCCGCGGGAGCGGCCTACAATGAGCAGTTCTTC. Amino acid sequence: CASSLAAAAGAAYNEQFF. Filled out from reference TRBV7-8 and TRBJ2-1, the complete variable domain reads GAGVSQSPRYKVAKRGQDVALRCDPISGHVSLFWYQQALGQGPEFLTYFQNEAQLDKSGLPSDRFFAERPEGSVSTLKIQRTQQEDSAVYLCASSLAAAAGAAYNEQFFGPGTRLTVL.